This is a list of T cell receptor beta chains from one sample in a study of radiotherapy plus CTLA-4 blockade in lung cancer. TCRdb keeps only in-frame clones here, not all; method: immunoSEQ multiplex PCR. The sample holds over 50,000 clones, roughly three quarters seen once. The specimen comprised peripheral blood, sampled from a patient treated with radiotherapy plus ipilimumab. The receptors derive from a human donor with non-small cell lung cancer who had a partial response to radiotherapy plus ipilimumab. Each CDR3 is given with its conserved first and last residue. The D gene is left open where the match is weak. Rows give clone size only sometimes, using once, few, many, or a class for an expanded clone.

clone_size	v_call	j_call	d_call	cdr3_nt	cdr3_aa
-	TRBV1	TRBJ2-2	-	TGCACCAGCAGCCAAGGTAGTCCGAACACCGGGGAGCTGTTTTTT	CTSSQGSPNTGELFF
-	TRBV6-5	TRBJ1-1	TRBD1	TGTGCCAGCAGTTACTCTAGGACAGGACACACTGAAGCTTTCTTT	CASSYSRTGHTEAFF
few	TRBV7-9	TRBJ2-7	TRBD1	TGTGCCAGCAGCGTTGAACCGACAGGGCCTTTCTCCTACGAGCAGTACTTC	CASSVEPTGPFSYEQYF
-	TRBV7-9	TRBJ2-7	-	TGTGCCAGCAGCTTAGCGGGGGGCGAGCAGTACTTC	CASSLAGGEQYF
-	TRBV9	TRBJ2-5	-	TGTGCCAGCAGCGTAGATGTGGGCGGAGGGGAGACCCAGTACTTC	CASSVDVGGGETQYF
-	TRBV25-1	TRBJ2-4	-	TGTGCCAGCAGTGAAATAAACACTCAGTACTTC	CASSEINTQYF
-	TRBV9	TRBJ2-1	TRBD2	TGTGCCAGCAGCCGCCCGGGAGCGGGGACTGAGCAGTTCTTC	CASSRPGAGTEQFF
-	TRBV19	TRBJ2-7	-	TGTGCCAGTAGCCCCGGGGAAGGCTACGAGCAGTACTTC	CASSPGEGYEQYF
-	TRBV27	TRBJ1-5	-	TGTGCCAGCAGTTTGCGGATAGGCAATCAGCCCCAGCATTTT	CASSLRIGNQPQHF
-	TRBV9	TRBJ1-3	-	TGTGCCAGCAGCGTAGCAAGCTTCTCTGGAAACACCATATATTTT	CASSVASFSGNTIYF
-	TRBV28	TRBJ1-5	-	TGTGCCAGCAGCTCCAGAAGGGGGGGAATCAATCAGCCCCAGCATTTT	CASSSRRGGINQPQHF
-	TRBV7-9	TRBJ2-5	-	TGTGCCAGCAGCTTAGGGACATACGAAGAGACCCAGTACTTC	CASSLGTYEETQYF
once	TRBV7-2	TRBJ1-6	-	TGTGCCAGCAGCTTACAGGAATATAATTCACCCCTCCACTTT	CASSLQEYNSPLHF
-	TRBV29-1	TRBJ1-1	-	TGCAGCGTGGAGACAGTGAACACTGAAGCTTTCTTT	CSVETVNTEAFF
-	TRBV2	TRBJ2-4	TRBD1	TGTGCCAGCAGTACCGGGACAGGGATCGGCATTCAGTACTTC	CASSTGTGIGIQYF
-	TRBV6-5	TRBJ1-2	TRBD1	TGTGCCAGCAGTTACTCGGCACAGGGGACCTATGGCTACACCTTC	CASSYSAQGTYGYTF
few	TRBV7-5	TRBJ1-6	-	TGTGTCAGAAGCTTAGTCGCAGGGGCCTATAATTCACCCCTCCACTTT	CVRSLVAGAYNSPLHF
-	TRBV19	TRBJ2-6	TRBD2	TGTGCCAGTAGTACGGGGGGGAACTCTGGGGCCAACGTCCTGACTTTC	CASSTGGNSGANVLTF
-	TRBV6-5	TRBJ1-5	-	TGTGCCAGCAGTGAAGCGCTTCGGGGGGCTAAGCATTTT	CASSEALRGAKHF
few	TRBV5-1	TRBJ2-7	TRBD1	TGCGCCAGCAGCCGCGACACAGGGGCCCCCTACGAGCAGTACTTC	CASSRDTGAPYEQYF
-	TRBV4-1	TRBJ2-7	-	TGCGCCAGCAGCCAAGGGGAAGGGGTGTCCCACGAGCAGTACTTC	CASSQGEGVSHEQYF
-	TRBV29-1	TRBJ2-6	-	TGCAGCGCCAGGGGCGACGGGGCCAACGTCCTGACTTTC	CSARGDGANVLTF
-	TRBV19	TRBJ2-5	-	TGTGCCAGTAGTTGGGGCCGCCAAGAGACCCAGTACTTC	CASSWGRQETQYF
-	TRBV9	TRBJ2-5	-	TGTGCCAGCAGCGTAGGGGGCAGGGTAGAAGAGACCCAGTACTTC	CASSVGGRVEETQYF
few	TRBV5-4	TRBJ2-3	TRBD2	TGTGCCAGCAGCTTGGCTGAGACTAGCACTGCCGATACGCAGTATTTT	CASSLAETSTADTQYF
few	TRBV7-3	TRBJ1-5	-	TGTGCCAGCAGCTTAGATTTTGGGGGCTTAAGTCAGCCCCAGCATTTT	CASSLDFGGLSQPQHF
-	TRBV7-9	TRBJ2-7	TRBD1	TGTGCCAGCAGCCGGACAGGGGCCTACGAGCAGTACTTC	CASSRTGAYEQYF
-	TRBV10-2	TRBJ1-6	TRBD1	TGCGCCAGCAGTGAGGACAGGGTCGGTTCACCCCTCCACTTT	CASSEDRVGSPLHF
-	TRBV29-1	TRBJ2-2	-	TGCAGCGTTGTAGTCCAATACCCCGGGGAGCTGTTTTTT	CSVVVQYPGELFF
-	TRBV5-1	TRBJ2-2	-	TGCGCCAGCAGGACGAGTAGCAACACCGGGGAGCTGTTTTTT	CASRTSSNTGELFF
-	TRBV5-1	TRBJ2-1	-	TGCGCCAGCAGCTTGGCACTAGCCCATGAGCAGTTCTTC	CASSLALAHEQFF
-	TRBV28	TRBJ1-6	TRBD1	TGTGCCAGCAGTATACAGGGGTATAATTCACCCCTCCACTTT	CASSIQGYNSPLHF
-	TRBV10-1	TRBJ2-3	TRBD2	TGCGCCAGCAGTGATCAAGCGGGGGGGACCACAGATACGCAGTATTTT	CASSDQAGGTTDTQYF
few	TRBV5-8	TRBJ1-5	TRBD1	TGTGCCAGCAGCTTGGGGGGACAGGGGTCAGGACCCCAGCATTTT	CASSLGGQGSGPQHF
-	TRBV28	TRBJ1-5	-	TGTGCCAGCAGACTCTCAGGGGCTCTAAATCAGCCCCAGCATTTT	CASRLSGALNQPQHF
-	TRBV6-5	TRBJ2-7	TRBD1	TGTGCCAGCAGTGTACAGGGGCCTAGCTCCTACGAGCAGTACTTC	CASSVQGPSSYEQYF
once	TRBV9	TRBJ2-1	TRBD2	TGTGCCAGCAGCGTAGCGGGGGGGCTGGATGAGCAGTTCTTC	CASSVAGGLDEQFF
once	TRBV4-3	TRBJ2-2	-	TGCGCCAGCAGCCAAGATTCTCCCGACAGCTCGAACACCGGGGAGCTGTTTTTT	CASSQDSPDSSNTGELFF
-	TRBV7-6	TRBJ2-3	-	TGTGCCAGCAGCTTTATGTCTGTCACAGATACGCAGTATTTT	CASSFMSVTDTQYF
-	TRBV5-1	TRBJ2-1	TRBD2	TGCGCCAGCAGCAGAAGGACTAGCGGGGCATACAATGAGCAGTTCTTC	CASSRRTSGAYNEQFF
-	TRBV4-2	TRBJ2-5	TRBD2	TGTGCCAGCAGCCAAGGAACGTTAACTAGCGGGGATTCCGAGACCCAGTACTTC	CASSQGTLTSGDSETQYF
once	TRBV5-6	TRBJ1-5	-	TGTGCCAGCAGCTTGGCAGGGTACAATCAGCCCCAGCATTTT	CASSLAGYNQPQHF
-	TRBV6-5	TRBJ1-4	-	TGTGCCAGCAGCCAGCGGGGCCCTAATGAAAAACTGTTTTTT	CASSQRGPNEKLFF
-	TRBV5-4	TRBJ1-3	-	TGTGCCAGCAGCTTTGGGGGGGTCTCTGGAAACACCATATATTTT	CASSFGGVSGNTIYF